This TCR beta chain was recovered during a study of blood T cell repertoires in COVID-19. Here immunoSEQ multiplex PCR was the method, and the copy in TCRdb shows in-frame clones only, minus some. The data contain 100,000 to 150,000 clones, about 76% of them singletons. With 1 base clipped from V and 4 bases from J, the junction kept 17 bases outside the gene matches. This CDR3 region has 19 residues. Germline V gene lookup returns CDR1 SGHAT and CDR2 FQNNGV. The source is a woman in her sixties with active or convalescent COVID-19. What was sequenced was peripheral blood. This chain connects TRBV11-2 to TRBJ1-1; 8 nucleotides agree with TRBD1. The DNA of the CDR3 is TGTGCCAGCAGCTTAGGACGTTTGGGCAGGGGGCTGGTGGGCACTGAAGCTTTCTTT. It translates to CASSLGRLGRGLVGTEAFF.